The clone carrying this TCR beta chain was seen more than once but under ten times. CDR3 length: 14 amino acids. Germline assignment: CDR1 SGHRS and CDR2 YFSETQ. V trimming: 2 bases; J trimming: 10 bases; junction bases outside the gene matches: 10. One entry per CDR3 protein results from TCRdb running MiXCR on the RT-PCR reads. The sample includes hundreds of thousands of distinct CDR3 sequences, 13% to 15% of them seen just once. Specimen: memory CD4+ T cells from blood. The TCR originated in a female donor in good health, serving as a healthy control. The rearrangement joins TRBV5-1 to TRBJ1-1; 8 positions agree with TRBD1. This CDR3 reads CASSFPDREGGAFF. The CDR3 nucleotides are TGCGCCAGCAGCTTTCCGGACAGGGAGGGAGGAGCTTTCTTT.